Below, 30 T cell receptor beta chains from the same sample are listed, as sequenced in a study of blood T cell repertoires in COVID-19. Using immunoSEQ multiplex PCR, the repertoire was profiled, and TCRdb retains in-frame clones only, with some absent. The sample shows approximately 360,000 clones, 90% of them seen only once. Sequencing input: peripheral blood. These receptors originate from a man between 18 and 29 years old with active or convalescent COVID-19.

The chain links TRBV28 to TRBJ2-7; 10 bases map to TRBD2. The CDR3 loop spans 12 amino acids. CDR1 is MDHEN and CDR2 is SYDVKM in the germline V gene. CDR3 nucleotides: TGTGCTACGGCTAGCGGGAGATACGAGCAGTACTTC. The encoded protein is CATASGRYEQYF.

The chain employs TRBV4-3 and TRBJ1-2, with D tentatively TRBD1 (5 bases). The germline V gene has CDR1 LGHNA and CDR2 YSLEER. CDR3 length: 16 amino acids. V was shortened by 1 base and J by 4 bases, with 16 bases between the two germline ends. CDR3 in DNA: TGCGCCAGCAGCCAAGGAGCGGGGGAGCTAGTCTATGGCTACACCTTC. Amino acids: CASSQGAGELVYGYTF.

J is TRBJ1-2 and V is TRBV7-2, with D unclear. V was trimmed by 0 bases and J by 1 base, leaving 6 bases between them. Germline V lookup: CDR1 SGHTA, CDR2 FQGNSA. This CDR3 is 14 amino acids long. The CDR3 here is CASSLAAVNYGYTF. Here the CDR3 DNA reads TGTGCCAGCAGCTTAGCCGCGGTTAACTATGGCTACACCTTC.

This clone has more than one count but fewer than ten. The chain has TRBV7-2 and TRBJ1-6, with D possibly matching TRBD1 (6 bases). CDR3 size: 16 residues. Germline V gene data show CDR1 as SGHTA and CDR2 as FQGNSA. Trimming removed 7 bases from V and 4 bases from J, with 17 bases in between. CDR3: CASITAGGSYNSPLHF. CDR3 coding DNA: TGTGCCAGCATCACGGCGGGGGGCTCGTATAATTCACCCCTCCACTTT. The entire variable domain, with the rest obtained from reference TRBV7-2 and TRBJ1-6, is as follows: GAGVSQSPSNKVTEKGKDVELRCDPISGHTALYWYRQSLGQGLEFLIYFQGNSAPDKSGLPSDRFSAERTGGSVSTLTIQRTQQEDSAVYLCASITAGGSYNSPLHFGNGTRLTVT.

The chain employs TRBV4-3 and TRBJ2-3; D is undetermined. Germline V gene data show CDR1 as LGHNA and CDR2 as YSLEER. The CDR3 extends over 13 amino acids. The V end was cut by 0 bases, the J end by 6 bases, with 7 bases between. CDR3 coding DNA: TGCGCCAGCAGCCAAGAGGGCGTGGATACGCAGTATTTT. Translation gives CASSQEGVDTQYF.

This clone was found once. The DNA for the CDR3 is TGCGCCAGCAGCTACGGACAGGGAGAGAATTCACCCCTCCACTTT. This encodes CASSYGQGENSPLHF. This rearrangement joins TRBV5-1 to TRBJ1-6; TRBD1 matches 8 bases. In germline, CDR1 is SGHRS, CDR2 YFSETQ. This CDR3 comprises 15 residues. Trimming took 3 bases from V and 7 from J; bases not matched to a gene: 6.

This clone showed up just once. The J gene is TRBJ1-2, the V gene TRBV5-1; D remains ambiguous. The CDR3 is made up of 15 amino acids. The germline gives CDR1 SGHRS, CDR2 YFSETQ. Trimming stripped 5 bases from V and 2 bases from J, with 16 bases between. The CDR3 protein is CASRDRENINYGYTF. In DNA, the CDR3 is TGCGCCAGCAGAGACCGGGAGAACATCAACTATGGCTACACCTTC.

V and J are TRBV28 and TRBJ2-3, with 7 bases identical to TRBD2. The CDR3 is made up of 15 amino acids. With V trimmed by 5 bases and J by 5 bases, 10 bases remained unmatched. The V gene's germline CDR1 is MDHEN and CDR2 SYDVKM. The chain's CDR3 is CASSKPGLWVDTQYF. The CDR3 DNA reads as TGTGCCAGCAGTAAGCCGGGACTATGGGTAGATACGCAGTATTTT.

The V gene is TRBV18, the J gene TRBJ2-1; 11 positions match TRBD2. CDR3 length: 18 amino acids. Germline CDR1 reads KGHSH; CDR2 reads LQKENI. V trimming: 6 bases; J trimming: 7 bases; junction bases outside the gene matches: 17. CDR3: CASSFHLSLAGGSNEQFF. CDR3 coding DNA: TGTGCCAGCTCCTTCCACTTATCGTTAGCGGGAGGGTCTAATGAGCAGTTCTTC. Combining the CDR3 with reference TRBV18 and TRBJ2-1 gives the whole variable domain NAGVMQNPRHLVRRRGQEARLRCSPMKGHSHVYWYRQLPEEGLKFMVYLQKENIIDESGMPKERFSAEFPKEGPSILRIQQVVRGDSAAYFCASSFHLSLAGGSNEQFFGPGTRLTVL.

This chain links TRBV7-2 with TRBJ1-5, with 8 positions matching TRBD1. The germline V gene encodes CDR1 SGHTA and CDR2 FQGNSA. V dropped 3 bases and J dropped 6; count of bases not matched to a gene: 13. CDR3 length: 17 amino acids. CDR3 loop: CASSLELDRVHSQPQHF. For the CDR3, the DNA is TGTGCCAGCAGCTTGGAACTGGACAGGGTGCATTCTCAGCCCCAGCATTTT.

V gene TRBV7-6 combines with J gene TRBJ1-1; the D is unclear. The CDR3 spans 15 residues. With 1 base removed from V and 1 base from J, the gap between germline ends came to 10 bases. The germline gives CDR1 SGHVS, CDR2 FNYEAQ. The CDR3 region has the DNA TGTGCCAGCAGCTTAGGTGGGCTCCGGAACACTGAAGCTTTCTTT. It specifies CASSLGGLRNTEAFF.

Worth noting for this clone: This CDR3 is also generated by other DNA sequences in the sample. The chain combines TRBV11-1 with TRBJ2-7, with D perhaps TRBD2 (5 bases). The CDR3 totals 12 residues. Per the germline V gene, CDR1 is SGHAT and CDR2 is FQDESV (reference sequence). V was trimmed by 5 bases and J by 0 bases, leaving 5 bases between them. The CDR3 DNA is TGTGCCAGCAGCCGGGACTCCTACGAGCAGTACTTC. Encoded protein: CASSRDSYEQYF.

The chain combines TRBV12-3 or TRBV12-4 with TRBJ1-4; D remains unclear. The CDR3 is made up of 11 amino acids. V dropped 5 bases and J dropped 8 bases, with 6 bases sitting between them. The CDR3 loop reads CASSRSEKLFF. The DNA of the CDR3 is TGTGCCAGCAGTCGGAGCGAAAAACTGTTTTTT.

This chain joins TRBV28 and TRBJ2-3, with D maybe TRBD2 (6 bases). Germline CDR1 MDHEN, CDR2 SYDVKM. The length of the CDR3 is 15 residues. The germline V and J ends were trimmed by 3 bases and 4 bases, with 14 bases remaining between them. This CDR3 is CASSFSLRDSDTQYF. The CDR3 nucleotides are TGTGCCAGCAGTTTTAGTTTGCGGGACTCAGATACGCAGTATTTT.

CDR3 bases: TGCAGCGCCCTATCCCGGGACAGGGGGCGGAACACCGGGGAGCTGTTTTTT. Its protein product is CSALSRDRGRNTGELFF. This rearrangement joins TRBV29-1 to TRBJ2-2; 12 positions agree with TRBD1. CDR3 length: 17 amino acids. Trimming took 7 bases from V and 1 from J; bases not matched to a gene: 10. Germline loops: CDR1 SQVTM, CDR2 ANQGSEA.

This chain joins TRBV6-5 and TRBJ1-1; tentative D call: TRBD1 (5 bases). Germline V gene lookup returns CDR1 MNHEY and CDR2 SVGAGI. Trimming removed 5 bases at V and 7 bases at J, with 20 bases between. The CDR3 totals 15 residues. The CDR3 nucleotides read TGTGCCAGCAGTACCGGAGTGGTTAGAACAGGTGAAGCTTTCTTT. As protein: CASSTGVVRTGEAFF.

This clone showed up just a few times. The CDR3 spells CASSKQQGDTEAFF. The DNA for the CDR3 is TGTGCCAGTAGTAAACAACAGGGAGACACTGAAGCTTTCTTT. The chain links TRBV19 to TRBJ1-1; D possibly corresponds to TRBD1 (6 bases). V was cut by 4 bases and J by 3 bases, with 12 bases left in between. The CDR3 length is 14 residues. CDR1 is LNHDA and CDR2 is SQIVND in the germline V gene (reference sequence).

The rearrangement joins TRBV12-3 or TRBV12-4 to TRBJ2-1; D gene ambiguous. This CDR3 spans 12 amino acids. V lost 6 bases and J 5 bases, leaving 8 bases between the germline ends. The DNA for the CDR3 is TGTGCCAGCAGCCCGGTTAACAATGAGCAGTTCTTC. It codes for CASSPVNNEQFF.

In this sample, this clone turned up once. The V call is TRBV7-9, the J call TRBJ2-7; 8 nucleotides match TRBD1. This CDR3 contains 13 residues. Germline values: CDR1 SEHNR, CDR2 FQNEAQ (reference sequence). After removal of 7 bases from V and 3 bases from J, the junction contained 5 bases not matched to a gene. In DNA form, the CDR3 reads TGTGCCAGCACGGACAGGGATCGCTACGAGCAGTACTTC. Protein sequence: CASTDRDRYEQYF.

On this clone itself: Relative to the germline gene, one junction end is altered; a read error may explain this. The chain recombines TRBV19 with TRBJ2-2, with TRBD2 matching over 10 bases. This CDR3 has 16 residues. Germline lookup yields CDR1 LNHDA and CDR2 SQIVND (reference sequence). CDR3 sequence reads: CASIISGGAFAGELFF. The CDR3 DNA reads as TGTGCCAGTATTATAAGCGGGGGGGCCTTTGCCGGGGAGCTGTTTTTT. The variable domain in full, completed from reference TRBV19 and TRBJ2-2, reads DGGITQSPKYLFRKEGQNVTLSCEQNLNHDAMYWYRQDPGQGLRLIYYSQIVNDFQKGDIAEGYSVSREKKESFPLTVTSAQKNPTAFYLCASIISGGAFAGELFFGEGSRLTVL.

The chain employs TRBV18 and TRBJ1-5, with a tentative D call TRBD1 (5 bases). Germline assignment: CDR1 KGHSH and CDR2 LQKENI. V lost 6 bases and J 3 bases, leaving 12 bases between the germline ends. The CDR3 totals 14 residues. CDR3 bases: TGTGCCAGCTCTTCCCAGGGTCCCAATCAGCCCCAGCATTTT. This gives the protein CASSSQGPNQPQHF.

This chain joins TRBV6-5 and TRBJ2-1, with D tentatively TRBD1 (5 bases). The CDR3 runs 15 residues. Trimming took 7 bases from V and 8 from J, leaving 21 bases between them. Germline assignment: CDR1 MNHEY and CDR2 SVGAGI. CDR3 sequence (DNA): TGTGCCAGCAACCAAGACAGTCCCGGACGGGATGAGCAGTTCTTC. Protein: CASNQDSPGRDEQFF.

The chain couples TRBV6-5 to TRBJ2-7, with D perhaps TRBD2 (6 bases). Trimming shortened V by 0 bases and J by 2 bases, and 11 bases separated the two germline ends. The CDR3 contains 15 residues. Germline values: CDR1 MNHEY, CDR2 SVGAGI. The CDR3 sequence: CASSYSMGGTYEQYF. In DNA form, the CDR3 reads TGTGCCAGCAGTTACTCGATGGGAGGAACCTACGAGCAGTACTTC.

The J gene is TRBJ1-4, the V gene TRBV7-2; TRBD1 matches 7 bases. From germline, CDR1 is SGHTA and CDR2 FQGNSA. Trimming took 5 bases from V and 7 from J; bases not matched to a gene: 7. The CDR3 consists of 14 residues. DNA for the CDR3: TGTGCCAGCAGCATTAGACAGGGCATTGAAAAACTGTTTTTT. It translates to CASSIRQGIEKLFF.

This rearrangement joins TRBV24-1 to TRBJ1-5, with TRBD1 identical over 7 bases. From germline, CDR1 is KGHDR and CDR2 SFDVKD. Germline trimming cut 9 bases from V and 7 bases from J; bases unmatched to any gene: 8. The CDR3 is made up of 13 amino acids. The CDR3 loop reads CATADREYQPQHF. CDR3 coding DNA: TGTGCCACCGCAGACAGGGAATACCAGCCCCAGCATTTT.

The genes are TRBV7-8 and TRBJ1-5; 9 bases map to TRBD1. The V segment lost 5 bases and the J segment 5 bases; nucleotides outside the gene matches: 7. In germline, CDR1 is SGHVS, CDR2 FQNEAQ. This CDR3 is built from 15 residues. DNA for the CDR3: TGTGCCAGCAGCGGAGGGACAGGGAATTATCAGCCCCAGCATTTT. It yields the protein CASSGGTGNYQPQHF.

This chain connects TRBV28 to TRBJ1-2; 12 bases line up with TRBD1. After removal of 6 bases from V and 4 bases from J, the junction contained 12 bases not matched to a gene. Germline V gene lookup returns CDR1 MDHEN and CDR2 SYDVKM. CDR3 size: 17 residues. CDR3 nucleotides: TGTGCCAGCAGCCTCCCGAGTGGGACAGGGGGCAGCTATGGCTACACCTTC. Amino acid sequence: CASSLPSGTGGSYGYTF.

The chain employs TRBV28 and TRBJ1-4; no clear D. This CDR3 is built from 15 residues. Trimming pared 4 bases from V and 0 bases from J, leaving 9 bases between. The germline V gene encodes CDR1 MDHEN and CDR2 SYDVKM. CDR3 amino acids: CASSWSSATNEKLFF. CDR3 sequence (DNA): TGTGCCAGCAGTTGGTCCAGTGCAACTAATGAAAAACTGTTTTTT.

This clone has a single count. The chain recombines TRBV7-2 with TRBJ1-6; 9 bases are shared with TRBD1. V shed 3 bases, J shed 7 bases, and the junction held 4 bases outside the gene matches. The CDR3 totals 15 residues. Germline V CDR1 and CDR2: SGHTA, FQGNSA. Written as DNA, the CDR3 is TGTGCCAGCAGCTTGGTACAGGGGGCCAATTCACCCCTCCACTTT. Translated, it gives CASSLVQGANSPLHF.

The V and J genes are TRBV5-6 and TRBJ2-4; TRBD1 aligns across 7 bases. In germline, CDR1 is SGHDT, CDR2 YYEEEE. The trim removed 0 bases at V and 0 bases at J, leaving 6 bases unmatched. This CDR3 is 17 amino acids long. The chain's CDR3 is CASSLGVTGAAKNIQYF. For the CDR3, the DNA is TGTGCCAGCAGCTTGGGGGTTACAGGGGCAGCCAAAAACATTCAGTACTTC.